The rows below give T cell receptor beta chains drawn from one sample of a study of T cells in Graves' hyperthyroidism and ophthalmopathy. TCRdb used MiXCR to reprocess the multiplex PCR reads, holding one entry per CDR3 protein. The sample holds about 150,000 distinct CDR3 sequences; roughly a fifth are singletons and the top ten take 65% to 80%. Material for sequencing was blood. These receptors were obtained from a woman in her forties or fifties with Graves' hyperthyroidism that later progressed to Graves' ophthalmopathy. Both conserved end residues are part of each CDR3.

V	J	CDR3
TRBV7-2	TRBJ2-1	CASSPQTYNEQFF
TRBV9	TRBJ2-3	CASSVGQGAPDTQYF
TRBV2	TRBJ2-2	CASSADRTRNTGELFF
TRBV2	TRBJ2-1	CASSGGTASGRYNEQFF
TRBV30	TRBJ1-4	CAWSVRQVGANEKLFF
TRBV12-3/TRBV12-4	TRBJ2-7	CASSRSGRGVDEQYF
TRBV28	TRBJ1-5	CASIRQGLSNQPQHF
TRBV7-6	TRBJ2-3	CASSRDRGNSDTQYF
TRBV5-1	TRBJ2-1	CASSSEEGSYNEQFF
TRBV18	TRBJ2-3	CASSPPVGGDTQYF
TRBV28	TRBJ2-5	CASRPYGRAPSETQYF
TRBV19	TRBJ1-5	CASSAGDSSNQPQHF
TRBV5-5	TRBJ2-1	CASSTGTFSSYNEQFF
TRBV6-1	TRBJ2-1	CASSVLAGHNEQFF
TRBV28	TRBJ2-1	CASSSDRGPGYEQFF
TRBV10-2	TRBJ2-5	CASSPPGQGDETQYF
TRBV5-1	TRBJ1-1	CASGTDAPLGAFF
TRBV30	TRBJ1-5	CAWSLSSSLQPQHF
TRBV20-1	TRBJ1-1	CSGDRGDTEAFF
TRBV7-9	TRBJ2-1	CASSLTSSEQFF
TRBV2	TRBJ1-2	CAKRTEEGYTF
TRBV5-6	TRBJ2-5	CASSLGWTSHETQYF
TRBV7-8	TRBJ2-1	CASSRRGRSWEQFF
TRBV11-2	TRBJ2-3	CASSLGDLAGGGTDTQYF
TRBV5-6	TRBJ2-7	CASSLWVNYEQYF
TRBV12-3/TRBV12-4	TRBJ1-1	CASSPGAGTEAFF
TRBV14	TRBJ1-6	CASSQEMANSPLHF
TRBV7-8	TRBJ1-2	CASRPTQGALHGYTF
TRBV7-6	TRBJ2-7	CASSRGLAGDGDEQYF
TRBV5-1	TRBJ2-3	CASSLSLAGTSDTQYF
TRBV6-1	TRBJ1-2	CASSRAGTGLGGYTF
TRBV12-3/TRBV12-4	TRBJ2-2	CASSGPNTGELFF
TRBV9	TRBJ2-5	CASSVPSGRAKETQYF
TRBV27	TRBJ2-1	CASTGQGRNEQFF
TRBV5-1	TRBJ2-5	CASRQGFQETQYF
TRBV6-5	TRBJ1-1	CASSYSGTAEAFF
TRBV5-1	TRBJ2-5	CASARRGLGETQYF
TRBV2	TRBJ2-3	CASSESPYPTDTQYF
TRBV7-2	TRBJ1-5	CASSLLGGGGNLISTQHF
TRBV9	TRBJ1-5	CASSVGSDGVQPQHF
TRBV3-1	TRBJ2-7	CASSQGAAWEQYF
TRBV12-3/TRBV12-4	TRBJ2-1	CASSLGAGVGIEQFF
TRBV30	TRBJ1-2	CAWSKKNRVDYGYTF
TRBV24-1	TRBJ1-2	CATTDGVGGYTF
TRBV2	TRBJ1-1	CASSGSTASTEAFF
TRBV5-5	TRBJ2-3	CASSTTGTSGTDTQYF
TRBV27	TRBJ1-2	CASSLWGRINYGYTF
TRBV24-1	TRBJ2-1	CATGTSGYNEQFF
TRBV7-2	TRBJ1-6	CASSPDRGSNSPLHF
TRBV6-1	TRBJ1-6	CASRRGSSNSPLHF
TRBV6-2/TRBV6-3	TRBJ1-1	CASSTRRQYLTEAFF